What follows are 24 T cell receptor beta chains derived from one specimen sequenced in a study of shared clonotypes between healthy human individuals (TCRdb year 2020). CD8 naive samples were obtained by positive selection for CCR7 among CD45RO-negative cells, yielding a CD45RA+CCR7+ population from which TemRA cells were excluded. The library was generated by the immunoSEQ multiplex PCR assay. TCRdb stores this immuneACCESS table with in-frame sequences only. Part of the clones is absent; in the studies checked, under half of the shortfall reflects unresolved V genes, and no reason is known for the rest. The sample table holds about 2 million clones, of which about 95% were seen once. Of the sample, about 1.1% is held by the ten largest clones. Sequenced material: naive CD8+ T cells sorted from blood. The cell subset or site label corresponds to: CD45RA+CCR7+. These TCRs come from a man younger than 35 in good health.

The chain employs TRBV7-9 and TRBJ1-2; no definite D call. The CDR3 has 15 amino acids. Germline V gene data show CDR1 as SEHNR and CDR2 as FQNEAQ (reference sequence). V lost 1 base to trimming and J lost 6 bases, with 15 bases between them. The CDR3 DNA is TGTGCCAGCAGCTTAGTTGCCGTCGACGGGAATGGCTACACCTTC. Translating gives CASSLVAVDGNGYTF.

The chain joins TRBV4-2 to TRBJ1-2; TRBD1 matches 7 bases. Unmatched junction bases numbered 16, after V lost 1 base and J lost 8 bases. Germline CDR1 and CDR2: LGHNA and YNFKEQ. This CDR3 contains 17 residues. This chain's CDR3 is CASSQVVGTDVFEGYTF. In DNA, the CDR3 is TGTGCCAGCAGCCAAGTCGTCGGGACAGACGTTTTTGAAGGCTACACCTTC.

The chain has TRBV13 and TRBJ2-4; D is unclear. CDR3 length: 14 residues. V gave up 0 bases and J gave up 10 bases, with 13 bases separating them. Germline V CDR1 and CDR2: PRHDT, FYEKMQ (reference sequence). The CDR3 bases are TGTGCCAGCAGCTTAGGACGGACCAAAGGAATTCAGTACTTC. It codes for CASSLGRTKGIQYF.

The chain uses TRBV4-1 and TRBJ1-1; D remains ambiguous. The V gene lost 8 bases and the J gene lost 1 base, with 17 bases spanning the gap. The CDR3 covers 15 residues. Germline lookup yields CDR1 MGHRA and CDR2 YSYEKL. The CDR3 here is CASSFHEGRNTEAFF. The DNA of the CDR3 is TGCGCCAGCTCTTTTCACGAGGGCCGGAACACTGAAGCTTTCTTT.

The chain links TRBV13 to TRBJ2-7; tentatively, D is TRBD1 (6 bases). The ends were cut back, 9 bases at V and 5 bases at J, with 14 bases in the middle. CDR1 PRHDT and CDR2 FYEKMQ come from the germline V gene (reference sequence). This CDR3 has 12 residues. The CDR3 protein is CASSNREDEQYF. CDR3 sequence (DNA): TGTGCCAGTTCGAACAGGGAAGACGAGCAGTACTTC.

The chain has TRBV6-6 and TRBJ2-7, with TRBD1 matching over 7 bases. Germline CDR1 MNHNY, CDR2 SVGAGI (reference sequence). The CDR3 is 12 amino acids. The V segment lost 6 bases and the J segment 5 bases; nucleotides outside the gene matches: 4. CDR3 amino acids: CASSPTGDEQYF. The CDR3, as DNA: TGTGCCAGCAGCCCTACAGGGGACGAGCAGTACTTC.

A word on this clone: The identical CDR3 is also encoded by other nucleotide sequences in the sample. J is TRBJ2-7 and V is TRBV4-1; D unresolved. Trimming took 0 bases from V and 2 from J, leaving 11 bases between them. The CDR3 loop spans 15 amino acids. Germline CDR1 MGHRA, CDR2 YSYEKL. The CDR3: CASSQDPGGTYEQYF. The DNA of the CDR3 is TGCGCCAGCAGCCAAGATCCTGGTGGCACCTACGAGCAGTACTTC.

This clone was detected once. The chain has TRBV4-3 and TRBJ2-1, with 7 bases aligning to TRBD2. The germline gives CDR1 LGHNA, CDR2 YSLEER. This CDR3 is built from 17 residues. With V trimmed by 4 bases and J by 6 bases, 15 bases remained unmatched. CDR3 region: CASSLDEGRALGNEQFF. The CDR3 DNA is TGCGCCAGCAGCCTCGACGAGGGGAGGGCCCTCGGCAATGAGCAGTTCTTC.

Concerning this clone itself: The same CDR3 is also encoded by other DNA sequences in this sample. J is TRBJ2-1 and V is TRBV27; TRBD2 matches 7 bases. The germline gives CDR1 MNHEY, CDR2 SMNVEV (reference sequence). The V gene end was trimmed by 9 bases and the J gene end by 0 bases; junction bases not matched to a gene: 5. This CDR3 is 14 amino acids long. Here the CDR3 reads CASSAGSSYNEQFF. CDR3 DNA sequence: TGTGCCAGTTCAGCGGGGAGCTCCTACAATGAGCAGTTCTTC.

The V and J genes are TRBV4-1 and TRBJ1-2, with unresolved D. V lost 4 bases and J lost 4, with 13 bases in between. Looked up from germline, CDR1 is MGHRA and CDR2 is YSYEKL. The CDR3 covers 14 residues. The CDR3 DNA sequence: TGCGCCAGCAGCCCCCAGCTCGAGTTCTATGGCTACACCTTC. Translating gives CASSPQLEFYGYTF.

V gene TRBV19 combines with J gene TRBJ1-2, with D possibly matching TRBD1 (5 bases). V was pared by 3 bases and J by 0 bases, with 8 bases between. This CDR3 contains 14 residues. CDR1 and CDR2 from the germline V gene are LNHDA and SQIVND (reference sequence). Here the CDR3 DNA reads TGTGCCAGTAGTATGGGACTGTCTAACTATGGCTACACCTTC. Translation: CASSMGLSNYGYTF.

The rearrangement links TRBV4-1 to TRBJ2-1, with 9 bases identical to TRBD1. The germline CDR1 and CDR2 sequences are MGHRA and YSYEKL. CDR3 length equals 17 residues. The trim removed 0 bases at V and 8 bases at J, leaving 11 bases unmatched. CDR3 residues: CASSQEGGTGLRDEQFF. As DNA, the CDR3 is TGCGCCAGCAGCCAAGAGGGTGGGACAGGGCTTAGGGATGAGCAGTTCTTC.

This clone was observed a single time. V and J are TRBV7-8 and TRBJ2-1; 10 bases line up with TRBD2. Germline V CDR1 and CDR2: SGHVS, FQNEAQ. Trimming took 1 base from V and 2 from J; bases not matched to a gene: 5. CDR3 length: 17 residues. CDR3 residues: CASSLVLAGGTYNEQFF. CDR3 sequence (DNA): TGTGCCAGCAGCTTAGTATTAGCGGGGGGAACCTACAATGAGCAGTTCTTC.

The chain links TRBV12-5 to TRBJ2-7; 9 nucleotides match TRBD1. The length of the CDR3 is 14 residues. V was pared by 7 bases and J by 1 base, with 5 bases of the junction left unmatched. Per germline, CDR1 LGHNT and CDR2 FRNRAP. This CDR3 is CASAVGQGSYEQYF. The CDR3 DNA sequence: TGTGCTAGTGCCGTAGGACAGGGGTCCTACGAGCAGTACTTC.

V usage is TRBV6-1 and J usage is TRBJ2-5; 9 nucleotides align to TRBD1. The CDR3 has 14 residues. Germline loops: CDR1 MNHNS, CDR2 SASEGT. The V segment lost 8 bases and the J segment 3 bases; nucleotides outside the gene matches: 7. CDR3 in DNA: TGTGCCAGCCCGGGACAGGGAGAGAAAGAGACCCAGTACTTC. Encoded protein: CASPGQGEKETQYF.

The CDR3 region is CASSLGGGVVELFF. CDR3 in DNA: TGTGCCAGCAGCTTAGGAGGGGGAGTTGTAGAACTGTTTTTT. This chain connects TRBV7-8 to TRBJ1-4; tentative D call: TRBD1 (6 bases). Germline-derived CDR1 and CDR2 are SGHVS and FQNEAQ. V was cut by 1 base and J by 12 bases, with 15 bases left in between. The CDR3 loop spans 14 amino acids. Based on the CDR3 plus reference TRBV7-8 and TRBJ1-4, the full variable domain is GAGVSQSPRYKVAKRGQDVALRCDPISGHVSLFWYQQALGQGPEFLTYFQNEAQLDKSGLPSDRFFAERPEGSVSTLKIQRTQQEDSAVYLCASSLGGGVVELFFGSGTQLSVL.

This chain uses TRBV27 with TRBJ2-7; D perhaps matches TRBD1 (5 bases). This CDR3 spans 16 amino acids. Germline V gene lookup returns CDR1 MNHEY and CDR2 SMNVEV (reference sequence). Trimming stripped 5 bases from V and 2 bases from J, with 19 bases between. For the CDR3, the DNA is TGTGCCAGCAGTCTAGGGGCCGGCGGCTCGGCCTACGAGCAGTACTTC. This sequence encodes CASSLGAGGSAYEQYF.

The chain combines TRBV7-9 with TRBJ1-4; 8 bases are a match to TRBD1. This CDR3 is 14 amino acids long. The germline gives CDR1 SEHNR, CDR2 FQNEAQ (reference sequence). With V trimmed by 4 bases and J by 7 bases, 5 bases remained unmatched. The CDR3 coding sequence is TGTGCCAGCAGCTCGGGACAGGTATTTGAAAAACTGTTTTTT. This codes for CASSSGQVFEKLFF.

CDR3 bases: TGTGCCAGCAGTGAAACGGGGCAAGATAGCAATCAGCCCCAGCATTTT. Protein sequence: CASSETGQDSNQPQHF. V is TRBV6-1 and J is TRBJ1-5; D might be TRBD1 (5 bases). Per the germline V gene, CDR1 is MNHNS and CDR2 is SASEGT. This CDR3 contains 16 residues. The V and J ends lost 2 bases and 0 bases respectively, with 11 bases between them.

This chain connects TRBV11-1 to TRBJ2-7, with unresolved D. The germline V gene encodes CDR1 SGHAT and CDR2 FQDESV (reference sequence). V lost 3 bases to trimming and J lost 0 bases, with 9 bases between them. The CDR3 extends over 14 amino acids. CDR3 sequence: CASSFGSSSYEQYF. CDR3 bases: TGTGCCAGCAGCTTTGGGTCGAGCTCCTACGAGCAGTACTTC.

The genes are TRBV7-9 and TRBJ2-1; TRBD1 agrees at 7 bases. The V gene's germline CDR1 is SEHNR and CDR2 FQNEAQ (reference sequence). The V gene end was trimmed by 4 bases and the J gene end by 2 bases; junction bases not matched to a gene: 11. This CDR3 is 17 amino acids long. The DNA of the CDR3 is TGTGCCAGCAGCTCAAACAGGGGTGGAACGGCCTACAATGAGCAGTTCTTC. It specifies CASSSNRGGTAYNEQFF.

In the case of this clone: At the DNA level, this CDR3 is encoded by other sequences in the same sample as well. The V gene is TRBV2, the J gene TRBJ1-1; D is undetermined. There are 14 residues in the CDR3. Germline values: CDR1 SNHLY, CDR2 FYNNEI. Trimming shortened V by 3 bases and J by 0 bases, and 8 bases separated the two germline ends. In DNA, the CDR3 is TGTGCCAGCAGTGACCCGGGGTTGAACACTGAAGCTTTCTTT. Translating it yields CASSDPGLNTEAFF.

The chain joins TRBV2 to TRBJ2-6; possibly TRBD1 for D (6 bases). CDR3 length: 19 amino acids. V lost 1 base and J lost 0, with 16 bases in between. Germline V lookup: CDR1 SNHLY, CDR2 FYNNEI. The CDR3 DNA sequence: TGTGCCAGCAGTGAAGTCCCACAGGGATGGGTCTCTGGGGCCAACGTCCTGACTTTC. Translated, it gives CASSEVPQGWVSGANVLTF.

The chain uses TRBV2 and TRBJ1-5; D gene uncertain. The V gene's germline CDR1 is SNHLY and CDR2 FYNNEI. Trimming left V 10 bases short and J 2 bases short, with 9 bases between. The CDR3 has 12 amino acids. DNA of the CDR3: TGTGCCACCGGACCGGGCAATCAGCCCCAGCATTTT. Its protein is CATGPGNQPQHF. The full variable domain, rest sourced from reference TRBV2 and TRBJ1-5, is EPEVTQTPSHQVTQMGQEVILRCVPISNHLYFYWYRQILGQKVEFLVSFYNNEISEKSEIFDDQFSVERPDGSNFTLKIRSTKLEDSAMYFCATGPGNQPQHFGDGTRLSIL.